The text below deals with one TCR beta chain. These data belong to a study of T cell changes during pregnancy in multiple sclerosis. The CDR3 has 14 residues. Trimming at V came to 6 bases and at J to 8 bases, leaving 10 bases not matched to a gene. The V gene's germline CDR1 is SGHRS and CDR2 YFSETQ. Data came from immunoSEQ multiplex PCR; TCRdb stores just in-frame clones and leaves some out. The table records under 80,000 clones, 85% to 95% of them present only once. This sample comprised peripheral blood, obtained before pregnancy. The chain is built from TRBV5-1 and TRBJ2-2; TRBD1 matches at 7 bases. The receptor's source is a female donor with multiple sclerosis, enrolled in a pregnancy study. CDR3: CASTNSKTGGELFF. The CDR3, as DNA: TGCGCCAGCACGAACTCTAAGACAGGGGGGGAGCTGTTTTTT. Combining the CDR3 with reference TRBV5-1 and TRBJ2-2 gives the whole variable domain KAGVTQTPRYLIKTRGQQVTLSCSPISGHRSVSWYQQTPGQGLQFLFEYFSETQRNKGNFPGRFSGRQFSNSRSEMNVSTLELGDSALYLCASTNSKTGGELFFGEGSRLTVL.